This TCR beta chain derives from a study of T cells in Graves' hyperthyroidism and ophthalmopathy. Study-wide results and caveats: Separation of ophthalmopathy from stable hyperthyroidism was achieved by a 13 V-J model. Peripheral blood also featured most of the thyroid clonotypes expanded above 0.001.

The germline V gene has CDR1 MNHEY and CDR2 SMNVEV (reference sequence). There are 16 residues in the CDR3. Amplification of TCR beta CDR3 regions used RNA as the template. Researchers ran a first-round RT-PCR on the TCR CDR3 using the HTBI primer set. MiXCR, run by TCRdb on the multiplex PCR reads, gives a single entry per CDR3 protein. This sample carries 550,000 to 600,000 distinct CDR3 sequences, 12% to 15% of them seen once, and the ten largest clones take less than 9%. Active moderate-to-severe ophthalmopathy, Clinical Activity Score at least 3, NOSPECS at least 4, under 3 months' duration. To note about this clonotype: The antigen remains undetermined. This may stem from a read error, because a much larger clone lies one nucleotide away.

The receptor's source is a woman in her late teens or twenties with Graves' ophthalmopathy. The genes are TRBV27 and TRBJ2-2; 7 bases map to TRBD1. The source material was blood. The DNA for the CDR3 is TGTGCCACCAGTGATTTGGGGGACAGGAACACCGGGGAGCTGTTTTTT. It codes for CATSDLGDRNTGELFF.